This record covers a single TCR beta chain. The antigen is unknown. Profiling relied on immunoSEQ multiplex PCR, and the TCRdb table lists in-frame clones only, not all of them. The sample shows 150,000 or so clones, over 80% of them seen only once. This record comes from a study of T cell responses to AZD1222 COVID-19 vaccine. Study-wide results and caveats: Clonal diversity may have been underestimated in mostly white British donors. Within unmutated variant regions lay the reported targets of nearly half of spike-specific TCRs.

This CDR3 is built from 14 residues. Looked up from germline, CDR1 is LGHNT and CDR2 is FRNRAP. V shed 7 bases and J shed 5 bases, with 17 bases lying between them. This chain connects TRBV12-5 to TRBJ1-1, with a possible D match to TRBD1 (6 bases). This receptor was identified in an adult who received the MenACWY meningococcal vaccine as a control. Material: peripheral blood, obtained 28 days after the second dose of the MenACWY control vaccine. For the CDR3, the DNA is TGTGCTAGTGCCCCCATGGGGGCGCCAACTGAAGCTTTCTTT. It translates to CASAPMGAPTEAFF.